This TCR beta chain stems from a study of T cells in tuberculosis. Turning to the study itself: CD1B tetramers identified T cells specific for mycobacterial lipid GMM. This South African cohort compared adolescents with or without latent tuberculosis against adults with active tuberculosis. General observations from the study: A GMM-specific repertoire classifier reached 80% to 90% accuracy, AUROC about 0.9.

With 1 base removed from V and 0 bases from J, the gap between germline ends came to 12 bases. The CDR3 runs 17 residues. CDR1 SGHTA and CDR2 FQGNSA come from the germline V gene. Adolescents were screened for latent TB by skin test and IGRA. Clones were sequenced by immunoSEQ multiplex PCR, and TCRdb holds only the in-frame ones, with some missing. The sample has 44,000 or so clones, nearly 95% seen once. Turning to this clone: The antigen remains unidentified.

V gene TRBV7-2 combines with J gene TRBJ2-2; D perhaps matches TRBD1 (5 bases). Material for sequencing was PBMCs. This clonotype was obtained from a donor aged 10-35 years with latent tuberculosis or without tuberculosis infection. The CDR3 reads CASSLVWGRPNTGELFF. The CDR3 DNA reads TGTGCCAGCAGCTTAGTGTGGGGCAGACCGAACACCGGGGAGCTGTTTTTT.